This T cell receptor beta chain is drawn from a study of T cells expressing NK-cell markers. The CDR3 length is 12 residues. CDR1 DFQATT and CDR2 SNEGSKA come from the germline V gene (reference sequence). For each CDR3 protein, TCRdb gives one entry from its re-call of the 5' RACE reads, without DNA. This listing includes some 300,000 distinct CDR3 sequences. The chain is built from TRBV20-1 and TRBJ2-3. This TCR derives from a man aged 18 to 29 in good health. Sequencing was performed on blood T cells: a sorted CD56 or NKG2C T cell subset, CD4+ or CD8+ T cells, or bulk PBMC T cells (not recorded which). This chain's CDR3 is CSARDFTDTQYF.